Presented here are 2 T cell receptor beta chains from one specimen sequenced in a study of sequential checkpoint blockade in melanoma. Treatment here: randomized to nivolumab then ipilimumab (arm A) or the reverse (arm B). Profiled with immunoSEQ multiplex PCR; TCRdb holds only in-frame clones, not every one. The sample lists around 26,000 clones, 77% occurring once. The source material was CD8+ T cells sorted from blood (inferred from file names), sampled from a patient given nivolumab and ipilimumab in sequence. These receptors all stem from a human donor with melanoma.

The chain is built from TRBV9 and TRBJ2-3; TRBD1 agrees at 8 bases. V lost 3 bases and J lost 7; bases outside the gene matches: 13. The CDR3 extends over 16 amino acids. Germline CDR1 reads SGDLS; CDR2 reads YYNGEE. The CDR3 DNA reads as TGTGCCAGCAGCGGCAGGACAGGGTCTCATACTCATACGCAGTATTTT. Residues: CASSGRTGSHTHTQYF.

The J gene is TRBJ2-3, the V gene TRBV27; D gene unclear. Trimming left V 2 bases short and J 4 bases short, with 7 bases between. The germline V gene has CDR1 MNHEY and CDR2 SMNVEV (reference sequence). The CDR3 runs 13 residues. The CDR3 DNA reads as TGTGCCAGCAGTTTACATTTTGCAGATACGCAGTATTTT. It translates to CASSLHFADTQYF.